Presented here are 20 T cell receptor beta chains from one specimen sequenced in a study of OX40 agonist ivuxolimab in advanced cancers. Sequencing was performed with immunoSEQ multiplex PCR; in TCRdb, only in-frame clones are kept and a portion is missing. The sample contains 55,000 to 60,000 clones, more than 85% of which appear only once. Sample: CD4+ or CD8+ T cells sorted from blood, taken in a trial of the OX40 agonist ivuxolimab. These receptors were taken from an adult with an advanced solid tumor such as melanoma, head and neck, liver or kidney cancer.

The genes are TRBV11-2 and TRBJ2-3; D perhaps matches TRBD2 (6 bases). The germline V gene has CDR1 SGHAT and CDR2 FQNNGV. The CDR3 runs 16 residues. Trimming stripped 9 bases from V and 2 bases from J, with 21 bases between. Here the CDR3 DNA reads TGTGCCAGTTGGCCATCCGAGACGGGAGACACAGATACGCAGTATTTT. This sequence encodes CASWPSETGDTDTQYF.

The chain carries TRBV5-4 and TRBJ2-4, with 9 bases that match TRBD2. The V segment lost 0 bases and the J segment 0 bases; nucleotides outside the gene matches: 7. Looked up from germline, CDR1 is SGHNT and CDR2 is YYREEE (reference sequence). The length of the CDR3 is 18 residues. The CDR3 coding sequence is TGTGCCAGCAGCTTGGGGGCTAGCGGGACCTTAGCCAAAAACATTCAGTACTTC. The encoded protein is CASSLGASGTLAKNIQYF.

This chain joins TRBV5-5 and TRBJ1-5; D is undetermined. The CDR3 sequence is 14 residues long. V was shortened by 5 bases and J by 4 bases, with 13 bases between the two germline ends. Germline V gene lookup returns CDR1 SGHKS and CDR2 YYEKEE (reference sequence). CDR3 DNA sequence: TGTGCCAGCAGTTATCGCCAAGAAAATCAGCCCCAGCATTTT. Translation gives CASSYRQENQPQHF.

V is TRBV11-2 and J is TRBJ2-1, with 14 nucleotides matching TRBD2. This CDR3 region has 16 residues. Germline assignment: CDR1 SGHAT and CDR2 FQNNGV. V shed 5 bases, J shed 7 bases, and the junction held 7 bases outside the gene matches. CDR3 DNA sequence: TGTGCCAGCAGCCCACCGGGACTAGCGGGAGTGAATGAGCAGTTCTTC. It encodes CASSPPGLAGVNEQFF.

V gene TRBV13 combines with J gene TRBJ2-7; possibly TRBD2 for D (7 bases). CDR1 and CDR2 from the germline V gene are PRHDT and FYEKMQ (reference sequence). V was trimmed by 5 bases and J by 5 bases, leaving 13 bases between them. The CDR3 consists of 13 residues. The CDR3 coding sequence is TGTGCCAGCAGCCCAGCGGGACAACACGAGCAGTACTTC. Translating gives CASSPAGQHEQYF.

The chain is built from TRBV7-9 and TRBJ2-2; D remains unclear. V was shortened by 2 bases and J by 7 bases, with 14 bases between the two germline ends. The V gene's germline CDR1 is SEHNR and CDR2 FQNEAQ (reference sequence). The CDR3 totals 15 residues. The CDR3 region is CASSLNMAEDGELFF. The CDR3 DNA is TGTGCCAGCAGCTTAAATATGGCTGAGGACGGGGAGCTGTTTTTT.

The V call is TRBV7-9, the J call TRBJ2-3, with 7 bases that match TRBD2. The CDR3 has 16 amino acids. With 5 bases clipped from V and 6 bases from J, the junction kept 14 bases outside the gene matches. CDR1 SEHNR and CDR2 FQNEAQ come from the germline V gene (reference sequence). DNA for the CDR3: TGTGCCAGCAGCACTACGGGACTACTTTTCACGGATACGCAGTATTTT. The encoded protein is CASSTTGLLFTDTQYF.

The CDR3 sequence: CASSRGLADYNEQFF. CDR3 nucleotide sequence: TGTGCCAGCAGCCGCGGACTAGCGGACTACAATGAGCAGTTCTTC. The rearrangement joins TRBV7-8 to TRBJ2-1; 10 nucleotides match TRBD2. This CDR3 spans 15 amino acids. Germline CDR1 is SGHVS and CDR2 is FQNEAQ. Trimming removed 5 bases from V and 3 bases from J; junction bases left unmatched: 4. The whole variable domain, filled in from reference TRBV7-8 and TRBJ2-1, reads GAGVSQSPRYKVAKRGQDVALRCDPISGHVSLFWYQQALGQGPEFLTYFQNEAQLDKSGLPSDRFFAERPEGSVSTLKIQRTQQEDSAVYLCASSRGLADYNEQFFGPGTRLTVL.

The rearrangement joins TRBV4-3 to TRBJ2-7; perhaps TRBD2 as D (5 bases). Germline V CDR1 and CDR2: LGHNA, YSLEER. The CDR3 extends over 16 amino acids. V was pared by 0 bases and J by 0 bases, with 12 bases between. CDR3 residues: CASSQDQEGGSYEQYF. The CDR3, as DNA: TGCGCCAGCAGCCAAGATCAGGAAGGAGGCTCCTACGAGCAGTACTTC.

The chain joins TRBV9 to TRBJ1-2, with a possible D match to TRBD1 (5 bases). The CDR3 extends over 14 amino acids. The V and J ends lost 2 bases and 8 bases respectively, with 16 bases between them. Germline V gene lookup returns CDR1 SGDLS and CDR2 YYNGEE. The DNA of the CDR3 is TGTGCCAGCAGCGTTTTTGGGGCAGCGGAGGGCTACACCTTC. Amino acid sequence: CASSVFGAAEGYTF. The full variable domain, its missing parts supplied by reference TRBV9 and TRBJ1-2, is DSGVTQTPKHLITATGQRVTLRCSPRSGDLSVYWYQQSLDQGLQFLIQYYNGEERAKGNILERFSAQQFPDLHSELNLSSLELGDSALYFCASSVFGAAEGYTFGSGTRLTVV.

The rearrangement links TRBV6-5 to TRBJ2-1, with D tentatively TRBD1 (6 bases). Germline V gene sequence: CDR1 MNHEY, CDR2 SVGAGI. V was trimmed by 5 bases and J by 2 bases, leaving 13 bases between them. CDR3 size: 15 residues. The CDR3 protein is CASSHEQGPYNEQFF. The CDR3 nucleotides are TGTGCCAGCAGTCACGAACAGGGTCCCTACAATGAGCAGTTCTTC.

V and J are TRBV10-3 and TRBJ2-1; TRBD2 agrees at 7 bases. V lost 10 bases and J lost 4; bases outside the gene matches: 13. The CDR3 has 15 residues. Germline CDR1 ENHRY, CDR2 SYGVKD. CDR3 nucleotides: TGTGCCACACTCTCGGCTAGCGGCTCATACAATGAGCAGTTCTTC. Translation: CATLSASGSYNEQFF.

This chain joins TRBV7-8 and TRBJ1-2; TRBD1 aligns across 8 bases. V was pared by 0 bases and J by 6 bases, with 6 bases of the junction left unmatched. CDR3 length: 15 residues. Germline-derived CDR1 and CDR2 are SGHVS and FQNEAQ. The CDR3 nucleotides read TGTGCCAGCAGCTTAGCCCCGGACAGGGTCGATGGCTACACCTTC. Its protein is CASSLAPDRVDGYTF.

The rearrangement links TRBV9 to TRBJ2-3, with TRBD2 matching over 12 bases. This CDR3 contains 16 residues. The ends lost 3 bases at V and 4 bases at J; junction bases unmatched: 6. Per the germline V gene, CDR1 is SGDLS and CDR2 is YYNGEE. As DNA, the CDR3 is TGTGCCAGCAGCGCATGGACTAGCGGGAACGCAGATACGCAGTATTTT. Amino acids: CASSAWTSGNADTQYF.

V gene TRBV5-5 combines with J gene TRBJ1-2, with a weak D call TRBD1 (6 bases). The V and J ends lost 2 bases and 3 bases respectively, with 14 bases between them. The CDR3 consists of 15 residues. Germline V gene data show CDR1 as SGHKS and CDR2 as YYEKEE (reference sequence). The CDR3 coding sequence is TGTGCCAGCAGCTTTAGTCCAGGGGACGACTATGGCTACACCTTC. It specifies CASSFSPGDDYGYTF. Looking up the rest from reference TRBV5-5 and TRBJ1-2 gives the full variable domain: DAGVTQSPTHLIKTRGQQVTLRCSPISGHKSVSWYQQVLGQGPQFIFQYYEKEERGRGNFPDRFSARQFPNYSSELNVNALLLGDSALYLCASSFSPGDDYGYTFGSGTRLTVV.

The V and J genes are TRBV5-1 and TRBJ2-7, with 12 bases that match TRBD2. J was trimmed by 0 bases and V by 4 bases; bases with no gene match: 5. This CDR3 has 16 amino acids. From germline, CDR1 is SGHRS and CDR2 YFSETQ. CDR3 sequence reads: CASSILAGGRSYEQYF. DNA for the CDR3: TGCGCCAGCAGCATACTAGCGGGAGGACGCTCCTACGAGCAGTACTTC.

This rearrangement joins TRBV19 to TRBJ2-7; weak D call: TRBD1 (6 bases). The germline CDR1 and CDR2 sequences are LNHDA and SQIVND (reference sequence). The CDR3 runs to 14 residues. V gave up 6 bases and J gave up 2 bases, with 14 bases separating them. The CDR3 region is CASSPRDKTYEQYF. In DNA, the CDR3 is TGTGCCAGTAGCCCACGGGACAAGACCTACGAGCAGTACTTC.

This chain connects TRBV25-1 to TRBJ2-7; D is possibly TRBD2 (5 bases). The V end was cut by 9 bases, the J end by 6 bases, with 15 bases between. The CDR3 totals 12 residues. In germline, CDR1 is MGHDK, CDR2 SYGVNS. CDR3 sequence: CASSTIRGEQYF. CDR3 bases: TGTGCCAGTTCGACTATTCGCGGCGAGCAGTACTTC.

The chain has TRBV15 and TRBJ2-3; the D is unclear. Germline CDR1 LNHNV, CDR2 YYDKDF (reference sequence). This CDR3 region has 16 residues. The germline V and J ends were trimmed by 0 bases and 2 bases, with 12 bases remaining between them. The CDR3 DNA reads as TGTGCCACCAGCAGAGAGAAAATAGCAACCACAGATACGCAGTATTTT. As protein: CATSREKIATTDTQYF.

The rearrangement uses TRBV19 and TRBJ2-7; tentative D call: TRBD2 (6 bases). Germline V lookup: CDR1 LNHDA, CDR2 SQIVND (reference sequence). Trimming cost V 5 bases and J 6 bases, with 14 bases left between them. The length of the CDR3 is 13 residues. CDR3 nucleotide sequence: TGTGCCAGTAGTGTGGGAGGAGGTGGCGAGCAGTACTTC. It encodes CASSVGGGGEQYF.